What follows are 30 T cell receptor beta chains derived from one specimen sequenced in a study of T cells after yellow fever vaccination. MiXCR, run by TCRdb on the 5' RACE reads, gives a single entry per CDR3 protein. The sample shows a few hundred thousand distinct CDR3 sequences, 3.5% to 4.5% of them seen only once. Sequences were derived from PBMCs, sampled 15 days after the yellow fever booster vaccination. Every receptor here comes from a man aged 18 to 30 who received the YFV17D yellow fever vaccine.

The gene calls are TRBV28 and TRBJ2-3; the D is unclear. The CDR3 sequence is 11 residues long. CDR1 is MDHEN and CDR2 is SYDVKM in the germline V gene. Trimming cost V 8 bases and J 5 bases, with 8 bases left between them. This chain's CDR3 is CASHGLDTQYF. Here the CDR3 DNA reads TGTGCCAGCCACGGTTTAGATACGCAGTATTTT.

A few counts support this clonotype. The genes are TRBV12-3 or TRBV12-4 and TRBJ1-1, with D perhaps matching TRBD1 (5 bases). Deletions cut 3 bases from V and 11 bases from J, with 13 bases between. CDR3 length equals 12 residues. The CDR3 bases are TGTGCCAGCAGTTTTCACCGGGGGGGTGCTTTCTTT. Its translation is CASSFHRGGAFF.

This clonotype appeared a few times. The chain is built from TRBV5-5 and TRBJ2-1, with a tentative D call TRBD2 (6 bases). CDR1 and CDR2 (germline): SGHKS, YYEKEE (reference sequence). V was trimmed by 4 bases and J by 7 bases, leaving 18 bases between them. The length of the CDR3 is 15 residues. CDR3 amino acids: CASSPTPTSRNEQFF. CDR3 DNA sequence: TGTGCCAGCAGCCCAACGCCCACTAGCAGGAATGAGCAGTTCTTC.

This clonotype was observed at least ten times. The chain employs TRBV7-6 and TRBJ2-2; unclear D gene. Deletions cut 2 bases from V and 4 bases from J, with 14 bases between. The germline CDR1 and CDR2 sequences are SGHVS and FNYEAQ. CDR3 size: 16 residues. CDR3 amino acids: CASSLFGRNFTGELFF. The CDR3, as DNA: TGTGCCAGCAGCTTATTTGGACGGAACTTCACCGGGGAGCTGTTTTTT.

V is TRBV7-6 and J is TRBJ2-1, with D unclear. The CDR3 runs to 14 residues. The germline gives CDR1 SGHVS, CDR2 FNYEAQ. Trimming stripped 4 bases from V and 3 bases from J, with 10 bases between. CDR3 loop: CASSWAADYNEQFF. The CDR3 DNA reads TGTGCCAGCAGCTGGGCGGCGGACTACAATGAGCAGTTCTTC.

This clonotype was observed many times. The chain employs TRBV20-1 and TRBJ1-1; 12 nucleotides match TRBD1. The CDR3 loop spans 17 amino acids. The germline CDR1 and CDR2 sequences are DFQATT and SNEGSKA (reference sequence). V was pared by 6 bases and J by 3 bases, with 14 bases of the junction left unmatched. The CDR3: CSATPGQGAGGDTEAFF. The CDR3 DNA is TGCAGTGCAACACCGGGACAGGGGGCCGGGGGGGACACTGAAGCTTTCTTT.

This clonotype was recorded at least ten times. The gene calls are TRBV7-9 and TRBJ2-4, with D hard to call. V lost 6 bases, J lost 9 bases, and 18 bases lay in between. The germline CDR1 and CDR2 sequences are SEHNR and FQNEAQ (reference sequence). This CDR3 has 14 amino acids. CDR3 protein: CASSFTGSQGIQYF. The DNA of the CDR3 is TGTGCCAGCAGTTTTACCGGGTCCCAAGGCATTCAGTACTTC.

This clonotype was counted many times. The V call is TRBV20-1, the J call TRBJ2-5; D is unclear. CDR1 and CDR2 from the germline V gene are DFQATT and SNEGSKA (reference sequence). The V gene lost 3 bases and the J gene lost 7 bases, with 6 bases spanning the gap. This CDR3 region has 10 residues. CDR3 DNA sequence: TGCAGTGCTAGTCAGATGACCCAGTACTTC. As protein: CSASQMTQYF.

This clonotype came up a few times. The V call is TRBV18, the J call TRBJ1-6, with D maybe TRBD1 (5 bases). Germline V gene data show CDR1 as KGHSH and CDR2 as LQKENI. V lost 3 bases to trimming and J lost 8 bases, with 11 bases between them. The CDR3 is made up of 14 amino acids. The CDR3 sequence is CASSPPGRDSPLHF. The CDR3 DNA follows: TGTGCCAGCTCACCCCCAGGGCGCGATTCACCCCTCCACTTT.

This clonotype was detected many times. This chain's CDR3 is CASRPRMGGVNAFF. CDR3 sequence (DNA): TGTGCCAGCAGACCCCGGATGGGAGGAGTGAACGCTTTCTTT. The rearrangement links TRBV14 to TRBJ1-1; D unclear. The CDR3 is made up of 14 amino acids. Germline CDR1 is SGHDN and CDR2 is FVKESK. V lost 6 bases to trimming and J lost 11 bases, with 22 bases between them.

The chain recombines TRBV7-9 with TRBJ1-1; D gene unclear. Germline V gene data show CDR1 as SEHNR and CDR2 as FQNEAQ (reference sequence). The CDR3 is 16 residues long. Trimming took off 0 bases at V and 4 bases at J, with 15 bases between the two ends. The CDR3 region is CASSLADLLGGTEAFF. For the CDR3, the DNA is TGTGCCAGCAGCTTAGCCGACCTTCTAGGAGGCACTGAAGCTTTCTTT.

This clonotype came up many times. The V gene is TRBV28, the J gene TRBJ1-2; D may be TRBD1 (6 bases). The V gene's germline CDR1 is MDHEN and CDR2 SYDVKM. This CDR3 has 13 residues. Trimming shortened V by 3 bases and J by 3 bases, and 8 bases separated the two germline ends. The CDR3 loop is CASSFTGYYGYTF. The CDR3, as DNA: TGTGCCAGCAGTTTTACAGGGTACTATGGCTACACCTTC.

The chain uses TRBV7-6 and TRBJ2-1, with TRBD2 matching 11 bases. V dropped 5 bases and J dropped 9; count of bases not matched to a gene: 9. The germline V gene encodes CDR1 SGHVS and CDR2 FNYEAQ. The CDR3 has 15 amino acids. The CDR3 region is CASSPRLAGRSEQFF. In DNA, the CDR3 is TGTGCCAGCAGCCCCAGACTAGCGGGGAGGAGTGAGCAGTTCTTC.

At least ten counts were recorded for this clonotype. The chain employs TRBV6-1 and TRBJ2-7, with TRBD1 matching over 7 bases. This CDR3 has 15 residues. V shed 5 bases and J 3 bases; nucleotides not matched to a gene: 10. Germline CDR1 MNHNS, CDR2 SASEGT. CDR3 loop: CASSTRTGGFYEQYV. The CDR3 DNA is TGTGCCAGCAGTACCCGGACAGGTGGCTTCTACGAGCAGTACGTC.

Of note for this clonotype: This may be a read error: a much more frequent sequence differs by one nucleotide. The chain combines TRBV24-1 with TRBJ2-5, with D perhaps TRBD1 (6 bases). The CDR3 length is 16 residues. CDR1 KGHDR and CDR2 SFDVKD come from the germline V gene. This CDR3 reads CATSDGQSPYQETQNF. The CDR3 bases are TGTGCCACCAGTGATGGACAGTCCCCGTACCAAGAGACCCAGAACTTC.

In this sample, this clonotype turned up a few times. The chain is built from TRBV7-6 and TRBJ1-2; possible D gene TRBD1, 6 bases. The V and J ends lost 6 bases and 5 bases respectively, with 19 bases between them. Per germline, CDR1 SGHVS and CDR2 FNYEAQ. CDR3 length: 15 amino acids. CDR3 sequence (DNA): TGTGCCAGCAGTCTTGAGCAGGGGCCGCTTTATGGCTACACCTTC. Translated, it gives CASSLEQGPLYGYTF.

The chain carries TRBV5-4 and TRBJ2-7; 10 bases align to TRBD1. V lost 4 bases to trimming and J lost 1 base; unmatched junction nucleotides: 8. The CDR3 is 16 residues long. Germline-derived CDR1 and CDR2 are SGHNT and YYREEE (reference sequence). In nucleotides, the CDR3 is TGTGCCAGCAGCCAAGCACCGGGACAGGGGTCCTACGAGCAGTACTTC. This translates into CASSQAPGQGSYEQYF.

This clonotype has just a few counts. CDR3 residues: CASSATGGLFNEQFF. In DNA, the CDR3 is TGTGCCAGCAGTGCTACGGGGGGGCTCTTCAATGAGCAGTTCTTC. This chain links TRBV6-5 with TRBJ2-1, with 8 bases lining up with TRBD2. V was clipped by 5 bases and J by 6 bases; unmatched bases: 9. The CDR3 spans 15 residues. The germline gives CDR1 MNHEY, CDR2 SVGAGI.

This clonotype was counted at least ten times. The chain recombines TRBV6-2 or TRBV6-3 with TRBJ2-4; TRBD1 matches 7 bases. This CDR3 is 13 amino acids long. The germline V gene encodes CDR1 MNHEY and CDR2 SVGEGT. Trimming took 4 bases from V and 8 from J; bases not matched to a gene: 5. The chain's CDR3 is CASSWDRPDIQYF. CDR3 nucleotides: TGTGCCAGCAGTTGGGACAGACCGGACATTCAGTACTTC.

This clonotype was seen a few times. The chain has TRBV6-2 or TRBV6-3 and TRBJ2-3, with D possibly TRBD2 on 6 matching bases. V lost 6 bases and J 2 bases, leaving 15 bases between the germline ends. Germline V CDR1 and CDR2: MNHEY, SVGEGT. This CDR3 spans 15 amino acids. The DNA for the CDR3 is TGTGCCAGCAGAGTAGGAGGGAGGATCACAGATACGCAGTATTTT. This sequence encodes CASRVGGRITDTQYF.

Worth noting for this clonotype: This clone may be a read error of a much larger clone one base away. The rearrangement uses TRBV6-6 and TRBJ1-5, with D maybe TRBD1 (6 bases). Germline CDR1 MNHNY, CDR2 SVGAGI (reference sequence). This CDR3 is 16 amino acids long. The CDR3 nucleotides read TGTGCCAGCAGTTACTCGTCCAGGGGTTGGAATCTGCCCCAGCATTTT. It codes for CASSYSSRGWNLPQHF.

The CDR3 spells CASSLAVRASGTF. The CDR3, as DNA: TGCGCCAGCAGCTTGGCAGTCAGGGCCTCGGGGACCTTC. The gene calls are TRBV5-1 and TRBJ1-2, with D perhaps TRBD1 (5 bases). Germline V gene sequence: CDR1 SGHRS, CDR2 YFSETQ. V was shortened by 0 bases and J by 14 bases, with 17 bases between the two germline ends. The CDR3 length is 13 residues.

In its sample, this clonotype was seen a few times. This chain uses TRBV3-1 with TRBJ2-5, with TRBD2 matching 8 bases. Germline V gene sequence: CDR1 LGHDT, CDR2 YNNKEL (reference sequence). Unmatched junction bases numbered 5, after V lost 1 base and J lost 7 bases. This CDR3 comprises 14 residues. In DNA form, the CDR3 reads TGTGCCAGCAGCCAAGTCGGACTAGCAACGACCCAGTACTTC. Protein sequence: CASSQVGLATTQYF.

This chain joins TRBV12-3 or TRBV12-4 and TRBJ2-3, with TRBD2 matching over 10 bases. This CDR3 contains 16 residues. Trimming removed 7 bases from V and 3 bases from J; junction bases left unmatched: 10. The CDR3 loop is CASNPISGGATDTQYF. CDR3 bases: TGTGCCAGCAACCCTATAAGCGGGGGGGCTACAGATACGCAGTATTTT.

This clonotype was picked up a small number of times. The rearrangement joins TRBV5-1 to TRBJ1-2; 10 bases align to TRBD1. This CDR3 comprises 15 residues. The germline V gene has CDR1 SGHRS and CDR2 YFSETQ. Trimming cost V 4 bases and J 8 bases; bases outside gene matches: 11. The CDR3: CASSLEGTGAFGYTF. The CDR3 DNA sequence: TGCGCCAGCAGCCTGGAGGGGACAGGGGCCTTCGGCTACACCTTC.

Ten or more counts support this clonotype. The chain links TRBV7-2 to TRBJ1-5; D is unclear. The germline V gene has CDR1 SGHTA and CDR2 FQGNSA. This CDR3 spans 15 amino acids. V dropped 1 base and J dropped 0 bases, with 7 bases sitting between them. In DNA, the CDR3 is TGTGCCAGCAGCTTAGGACACAATAGCAATCAGCCCCAGCATTTT. Translating it yields CASSLGHNSNQPQHF.

This clonotype was picked up a small number of times. J is TRBJ2-1 and V is TRBV5-1; 8 bases are shared with TRBD2. Trimming removed 3 bases from V and 5 bases from J; junction bases left unmatched: 10. The CDR3 extends over 16 amino acids. From germline, CDR1 is SGHRS and CDR2 YFSETQ. The CDR3 region is CASSWPGGAIDNEQFF. The CDR3 nucleotides read TGCGCCAGCAGCTGGCCCGGGGGGGCCATTGACAATGAGCAGTTCTTC.

This clonotype was observed many times. The genes are TRBV6-5 and TRBJ2-7; no clear D gene. V was clipped by 0 bases and J by 6 bases, with 9 bases between them. Germline V lookup: CDR1 MNHEY, CDR2 SVGAGI. The CDR3 spans 13 residues. The CDR3 reads CASSYSPSSEQYV. In nucleotides, the CDR3 is TGTGCCAGCAGTTACTCACCTTCAAGCGAGCAGTACGTC.

A few counts support this clonotype. CDR3 region: CASSTGSFHNEQFF. In nucleotides, the CDR3 is TGTGCCAGCAGCACAGGGAGCTTTCACAATGAGCAGTTCTTC. The genes are TRBV28 and TRBJ2-1; D may be TRBD1 (6 bases). The CDR3 loop spans 14 amino acids. Trimming removed 6 bases from V and 5 bases from J, with 14 bases in between. The germline gives CDR1 MDHEN, CDR2 SYDVKM.

This clonotype occurred many times. This chain joins TRBV25-1 and TRBJ2-7, with D unclear. The V end lost 6 bases, the J end lost 3 bases, and 6 bases lay between the germline ends. The CDR3 has 11 amino acids. CDR1 is MGHDK and CDR2 is SYGVNS in the germline V gene. CDR3 loop: CASRYIYEQYF. The CDR3 DNA reads as TGTGCCAGCAGATATATCTACGAGCAGTACTTC.